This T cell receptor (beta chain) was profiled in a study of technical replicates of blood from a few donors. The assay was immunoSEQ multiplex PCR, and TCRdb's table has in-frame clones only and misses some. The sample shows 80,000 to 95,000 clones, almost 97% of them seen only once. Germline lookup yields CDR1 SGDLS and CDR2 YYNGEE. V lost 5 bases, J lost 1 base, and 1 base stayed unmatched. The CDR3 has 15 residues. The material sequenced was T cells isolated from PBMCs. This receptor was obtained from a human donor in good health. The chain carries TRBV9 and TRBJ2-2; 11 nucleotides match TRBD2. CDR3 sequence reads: CASRLAGENTGELFF. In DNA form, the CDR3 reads TGTGCCAGCAGACTAGCGGGAGAGAACACCGGGGAGCTGTTTTTT.